The sequence of this T cell receptor (beta chain) was determined in a study of breast tumors, draining lymph nodes, adjacent tissues. CDR3 length equals 10 residues. Germline V gene sequence: CDR1 SNHLY, CDR2 FYNNEI. With 4 bases removed from V and 6 bases from J, the gap between germline ends came to 4 bases. TCRdb analysed the multiplex PCR reads with MiXCR anew, one entry per CDR3 protein. The repertoire holds roughly 12,000 distinct CDR3 sequences, with approximately 55% as singletons. This clonotype was sampled from a female donor with breast cancer. Some clones in this sample may be carry-over from other donors' samples. This chain uses TRBV2 with TRBJ2-7; D not resolved. Input material: breast tumor tissue. This chain's CDR3 is CASSVVEQYF. CDR3 DNA sequence: TGTGCCAGCAGTGTGGTCGAGCAGTACTTC.